This TCR beta chain was sequenced during a study of T cells in Graves' hyperthyroidism and ophthalmopathy. Study information: Before any treatment, at initial diagnosis, peripheral blood was collected. The study, taken as a whole, reports: Stable hyperthyroidism was told apart from ophthalmopathy by a model built on 13 V-J features.

RNA transcripts served as the template for amplifying TCR beta CDR3 regions. When the TCR CDR3 underwent first-round RT-PCR, the HTBI primer set was used. TCRdb passed the multiplex PCR reads through MiXCR, listing each CDR3 protein once. Among about 640,000 distinct CDR3 sequences listed, roughly 20% were seen once. This clonotype was detected only a few times. Its antigen is unknown. Germline V CDR1 and CDR2: DFQATT, SNEGSKA (reference sequence). The CDR3 sequence is 15 residues long. V lost 0 bases to trimming and J lost 1 base, with 10 bases between them. Clinical symptoms, serum thyroxine, TRAb, thyroid ultrasound and orbital computed tomography informed diagnoses.

The source is a man aged 25 to 45 with Graves' ophthalmopathy. The sequenced material came from blood. V usage is TRBV20-1 and J usage is TRBJ2-4; possible D gene TRBD1, 5 bases. In nucleotides, the CDR3 is TGCAGTGCTAGAGATTCGGCAGGGGCCAAAAACATTCAGTACTTC. It yields the protein CSARDSAGAKNIQYF.